The following is a TCR beta chain sequence with its context. Assay used: immunoSEQ multiplex PCR; TCRdb lists only in-frame clones, some missing. The data show roughly 370,000 clones, 90% seen once. The CDR3 runs to 15 residues. Between the trimmed V and J ends, which lost 6 bases and 5 bases, there was a span of 17 bases. Per germline, CDR1 SGHAT and CDR2 FQNNGV. The sample belongs to a study of control samples from healthy donors and cancer patients. Sequencing input: PBMCs. This rearrangement joins TRBV11-2 to TRBJ2-1; D may match TRBD1 or TRBD2 (5 bases each). The TCR comes from a man in his forties or fifties with head and neck cancer. The CDR3 bases are TGTGCCAGCAGTGTTGGGACCCTGGCCCACAATGAGCAGTTCTTC. It is translated as CASSVGTLAHNEQFF. Drawing the rest from reference TRBV11-2 and TRBJ2-1, the complete variable domain is EAGVAQSPRYKIIEKRQSVAFWCNPISGHATLYWYQQILGQGPKLLIQFQNNGVVDDSQLPKDRFSAERLKGVDSTLKIQPAKLEDSAVYLCASSVGTLAHNEQFFGPGTRLTVL.